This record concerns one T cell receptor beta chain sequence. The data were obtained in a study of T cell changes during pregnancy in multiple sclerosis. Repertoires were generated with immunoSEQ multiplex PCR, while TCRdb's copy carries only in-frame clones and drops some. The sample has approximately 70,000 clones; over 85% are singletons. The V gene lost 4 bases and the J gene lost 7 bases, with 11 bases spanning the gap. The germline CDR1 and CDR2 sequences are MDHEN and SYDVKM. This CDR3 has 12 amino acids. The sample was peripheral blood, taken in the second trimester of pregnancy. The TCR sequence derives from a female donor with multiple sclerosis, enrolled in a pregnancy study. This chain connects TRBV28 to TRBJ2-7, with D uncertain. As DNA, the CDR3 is TGTGCCAGCAGTTCTCTAAGAGGAGAGCAGTACTTC. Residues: CASSSLRGEQYF.